The present T cell receptor (beta chain) was sequenced within a study of cytomegalovirus exposure and HLA in healthy donors. Broader study findings: There were under 200 TCR beta chains listed as cytomegalovirus-associated. Specific recognition of CMV antigens was confirmed in vitro for a few chains (all CMV-associated). Most subjects had HLA-A and HLA-B alleles reportedly predicted accurately by TCR beta sequences. Most TCR sequences proved rare, with some public TCRs found in many donors.

Of note for this clone: What it recognizes is unknown.

Use of 60 Vbeta and 13 Jbeta primers characterized the PCR. Sequenced by immunoSEQ multiplex PCR; TCRdb stores in-frame clones only, minus some. The sample lists about 120,000 clones; around 80% were seen once. The CDR3 runs to 14 residues. The germline V gene encodes CDR1 SGHRS and CDR2 YFSETQ. J lost 2 bases, V lost 2 bases, and 4 bases had no gene match. The source is a man aged 50 or older in good health and CMV-seronegative. Sequenced material: PBMCs. The chain employs TRBV5-1 and TRBJ2-7; 7 nucleotides align to TRBD1. The CDR3 nucleotides read TGCGCCAGCAGCTTAAGGCAGGGGGCCTACGAGCAGTACTTC. Its protein is CASSLRQGAYEQYF.